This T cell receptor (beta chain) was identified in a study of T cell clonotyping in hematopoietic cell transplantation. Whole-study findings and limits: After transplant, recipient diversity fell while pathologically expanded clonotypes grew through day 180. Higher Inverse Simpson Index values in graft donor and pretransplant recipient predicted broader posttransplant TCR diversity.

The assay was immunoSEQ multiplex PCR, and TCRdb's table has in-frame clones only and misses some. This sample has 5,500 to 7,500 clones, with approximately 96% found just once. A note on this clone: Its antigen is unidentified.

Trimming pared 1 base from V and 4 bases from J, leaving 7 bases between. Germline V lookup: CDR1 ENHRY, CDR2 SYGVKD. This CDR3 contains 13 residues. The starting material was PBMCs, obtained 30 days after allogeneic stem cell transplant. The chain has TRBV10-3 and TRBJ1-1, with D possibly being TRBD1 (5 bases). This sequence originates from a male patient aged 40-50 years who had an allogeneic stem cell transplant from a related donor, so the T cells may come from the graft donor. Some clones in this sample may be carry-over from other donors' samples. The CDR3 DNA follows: TGTGCCATCAGTGAGTTGGGGGGCACTGAAGCTTTCTTT. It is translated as CAISELGGTEAFF.